The 7 T cell receptor beta chains listed next were all sequenced from one sample in a study of OX40 agonist ivuxolimab in advanced cancers. Generated by immunoSEQ multiplex PCR, the TCRdb table keeps only in-frame clones and is missing some. The sample includes tens of thousands of clones, 80% to 90% of them seen just once. Sequencing used CD4+ or CD8+ T cells sorted from blood, obtained in a trial of the OX40 agonist ivuxolimab. The receptors shown here come from an adult with an advanced solid tumor such as melanoma, head and neck, liver or kidney cancer.

This chain links TRBV4-3 with TRBJ1-5, with 9 nucleotides matching TRBD1. V trimming: 0 bases; J trimming: 5 bases; junction bases outside the gene matches: 5. The CDR3 extends over 16 amino acids. CDR1 LGHNA and CDR2 YSLEER come from the germline V gene. The CDR3 DNA sequence: TGCGCCAGCAGCCAAGATCGAACAGGGGGCGATCAGCCCCAGCATTTT. This gives the protein CASSQDRTGGDQPQHF.

The rearrangement links TRBV9 to TRBJ2-2; 7 nucleotides line up with TRBD1. The germline V gene has CDR1 SGDLS and CDR2 YYNGEE. The V and J ends lost 1 base and 1 base, in that order; junction bases with no gene match: 7. CDR3 size: 17 residues. The CDR3, as DNA: TGTGCCAGCAGCGTACGGCCGGCAGGGGGGAACACCGGGGAGCTGTTTTTT. It yields the protein CASSVRPAGGNTGELFF.

CDR3 in DNA: TGTGCCAGCAGTTTTAGAGGTGTCCGCGGAGAAGCTTTCTTT. Its protein product is CASSFRGVRGEAFF. The chain uses TRBV28 and TRBJ1-1; the D is unclear. Germline CDR1 and CDR2: MDHEN and SYDVKM. This CDR3 spans 14 amino acids. V gave up 3 bases and J gave up 8 bases, with 16 bases separating them.

The rearrangement uses TRBV6-1 and TRBJ1-3; a weak D match, TRBD1 (6 bases). The CDR3 is 16 residues long. V gave up 1 base and J gave up 0 bases, with 10 bases separating them. CDR1 is MNHNS, CDR2 SASEGT, per germline. CDR3 residues: CASSEGAGDSGNTIYF. The CDR3 DNA reads as TGTGCCAGCAGTGAAGGGGCAGGGGACTCTGGAAACACCATATATTTT.

CDR3 residues: CASSPMGGSTDTQYF. The CDR3 region has the DNA TGTGCCAGCTCACCGATGGGGGGAAGCACAGATACGCAGTATTTT. The chain links TRBV18 to TRBJ2-3; D might be TRBD2 (6 bases). CDR3 length equals 15 residues. Between the trimmed V and J ends, which lost 3 bases and 0 bases, there was a span of 10 bases. CDR1 KGHSH and CDR2 LQKENI come from the germline V gene. Using reference TRBV18 and TRBJ2-3 for the parts outside the CDR3, the full variable domain is NAGVMQNPRHLVRRRGQEARLRCSPMKGHSHVYWYRQLPEEGLKFMVYLQKENIIDESGMPKERFSAEFPKEGPSILRIQQVVRGDSAAYFCASSPMGGSTDTQYFGPGTRLTVL.

The chain recombines TRBV19 with TRBJ2-2, with 10 bases matching TRBD2. The CDR3 is 17 residues long. Trimming took 4 bases from V and 8 from J; bases not matched to a gene: 13. From germline, CDR1 is LNHDA and CDR2 SQIVND (reference sequence). The CDR3 DNA reads as TGTGCCAGTAGTACCACTAGCGGGATTGGAATTTGGGGGGAGCTGTTTTTT. Its protein is CASSTTSGIGIWGELFF.

The gene calls are TRBV6-5 and TRBJ1-1, with D hard to call. Germline V CDR1 and CDR2: MNHEY, SVGAGI. This CDR3 spans 13 amino acids. Trimming removed 0 bases at V and 3 bases at J, with 5 bases between. CDR3 residues: CASSYSSYTEAFF. DNA for the CDR3: TGTGCCAGCAGTTACTCCTCATACACTGAAGCTTTCTTT.